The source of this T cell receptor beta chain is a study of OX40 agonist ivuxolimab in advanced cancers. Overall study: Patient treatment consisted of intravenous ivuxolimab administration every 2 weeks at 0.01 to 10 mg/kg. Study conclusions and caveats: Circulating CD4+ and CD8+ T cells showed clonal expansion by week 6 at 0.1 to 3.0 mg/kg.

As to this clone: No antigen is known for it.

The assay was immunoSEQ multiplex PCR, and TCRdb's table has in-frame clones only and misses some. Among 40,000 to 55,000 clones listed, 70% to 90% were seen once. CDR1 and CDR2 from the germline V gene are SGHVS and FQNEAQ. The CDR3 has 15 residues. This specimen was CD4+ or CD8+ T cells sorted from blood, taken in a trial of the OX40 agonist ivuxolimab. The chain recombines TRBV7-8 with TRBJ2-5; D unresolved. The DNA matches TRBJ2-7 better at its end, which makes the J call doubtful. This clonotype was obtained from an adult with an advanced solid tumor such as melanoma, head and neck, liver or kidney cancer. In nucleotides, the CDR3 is TGTGCCAGCAGCTTAGAGGCCGGGTCGGGCTACGAGCAGTACTTC. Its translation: CASSLEAGSGYEQYF.